A selection of T cell receptor beta chains follows, all from one sample in a study of OX40 agonist ivuxolimab in advanced cancers. Assay: immunoSEQ multiplex PCR; the TCRdb copy retains only in-frame clones and omits some. The profile shows some 60,000 clones, almost 95% of them singletons. This specimen was CD4+ or CD8+ T cells sorted from blood, taken in a trial of the OX40 agonist ivuxolimab. The receptors derive from an adult with an advanced solid tumor such as melanoma, head and neck, liver or kidney cancer. The CDR3 runs from the conserved cysteine through the conserved F or W. D genes are given only for firm matches. Size is stated for part of the rows, as once, few or many counts, or as a class when the clone is expanded.

cdr3_aa cdr3_nt d_call clone_size j_call v_call
CASSTWTGGAGYTF TGTGCCAGCAGTACATGGACAGGGGGTGCTGGCTACACCTTC TRBD1 . TRBJ1-2 TRBV27
CASSFATGLRGTEAFF TGTGCCAGCAGCTTTGCGACAGGGCTACGAGGCACTGAAGCTTTCTTT TRBD1 . TRBJ1-1 TRBV7-9
CASSYPGTVREEQFF TGTGCCAGCAGTTATCCGGGGACAGTCAGGGAGGAGCAGTTCTTC TRBD1 . TRBJ2-1 TRBV7-8
CASSQGQGTDTEAFF TGTGCCAGCAGCCAGGGCCAGGGAACAGACACTGAAGCTTTCTTT . . TRBJ1-1 TRBV7-9
CAWSTNTGKGGDTEAFF TGTGCCTGGAGTACTAACACAGGGAAGGGAGGGGACACTGAAGCTTTCTTT . . TRBJ1-1 TRBV30
CATSNPAESSYNEQFF TGTGCCACCTCAAACCCCGCTGAGAGCTCCTACAATGAGCAGTTCTTC . . TRBJ2-1 TRBV15
CAWKAGGYNEQFF TGTGCCTGGAAAGCGGGAGGATACAATGAGCAGTTCTTC TRBD2 once TRBJ2-1 TRBV30
CASSFTLEGEQYF TGTGCCAGCAGTTTCACCCTGGAGGGGGAGCAGTACTTC . . TRBJ2-5 TRBV27
CASSQGGGDPYEQYF TGCGCCAGCAGCCAAGGGGGAGGGGACCCGTACGAGCAGTACTTC TRBD2 . TRBJ2-7 TRBV4-3
CASSLIGTGKYTGELFF TGTGCCAGCAGCTTAATCGGTACAGGGAAATACACCGGGGAGCTGTTTTTT . . TRBJ2-2 TRBV7-3
CASRGLAGPEQFF TGTGCCAGCAGAGGCCTAGCGGGACCGGAGCAGTTCTTC TRBD2 . TRBJ2-1 TRBV7-9
CASSPPMAGPGEKLFF TGTGCCAGCTCACCACCGATGGCGGGTCCGGGAGAAAAACTGTTTTTT . . TRBJ1-4 TRBV18
CASSNRSVGESNQPQHF TGTGCCAGCAGCAACAGAAGTGTAGGAGAAAGCAATCAGCCCCAGCATTTT . . TRBJ1-5 TRBV21-1
CASSVPGVQETQYF TGTGCCAGCAGCGTCCCCGGAGTTCAAGAGACCCAGTACTTC . . TRBJ2-5 TRBV11-3
CAISVNPAGELFF TGTGCCATCAGTGTTAACCCGGCCGGGGAGCTGTTTTTT . . TRBJ2-2 TRBV10-3
CASRTGTGAWRETQYF TGTGCCAGCAGGACCGGGACAGGGGCCTGGAGGGAGACCCAGTACTTC TRBD1 . TRBJ2-5 TRBV2
CASSLVPPDTQYF TGTGCCAGCAGTTTAGTCCCCCCAGATACGCAGTATTTT . . TRBJ2-3 TRBV28
CASSQGYGYTF TGTGCCAGCAGTCAGGGGTATGGCTACACCTTC . . TRBJ1-2 TRBV25-1
CASSLLGGEAFF TGCGCCAGTTCTTTGCTAGGGGGCGAAGCTTTCTTT TRBD1 few TRBJ1-1 TRBV10-2
CASSLTGGFDGYTF TGTGCCAGCAGCCTAACAGGGGGCTTTGATGGCTACACCTTC TRBD1 . TRBJ1-2 TRBV6-5
CSAGTGAGEAFF TGCAGCGCCGGGACAGGGGCGGGTGAAGCTTTCTTT TRBD1 many TRBJ1-1 TRBV29-1
CASSLAELDSYEQYF TGCGCCAGCAGCTTGGCCGAATTAGATTCTTACGAGCAGTACTTC . . TRBJ2-7 TRBV5-1
CASSAASGTGGAGGFGNTQYF TGTGCCAGCAGCGCCGCATCCGGGACAGGGGGCGCAGGGGGCTTCGGAAATACGCAGTATTTT TRBD1 . TRBJ2-3 TRBV9
CASSVEQGPQETQYF TGTGCCAGCAGTGTTGAACAGGGACCCCAAGAGACCCAGTACTTC . . TRBJ2-5 TRBV6-1
CASFTGGTNTEAFF TGCGCCAGCTTTACAGGGGGGACGAACACTGAAGCTTTCTTT TRBD1 . TRBJ1-1 TRBV5-1
CASSLVPGAYGYTF TGTGCCAGCAGCTTGGTCCCGGGGGCCTATGGCTACACCTTC . . TRBJ1-2 TRBV5-4
CASSIRDRSGQSYEQYF TGTGCCAGCAGCATCCGGGACAGGTCAGGTCAATCCTACGAGCAGTACTTC TRBD1 . TRBJ2-7 TRBV11-1